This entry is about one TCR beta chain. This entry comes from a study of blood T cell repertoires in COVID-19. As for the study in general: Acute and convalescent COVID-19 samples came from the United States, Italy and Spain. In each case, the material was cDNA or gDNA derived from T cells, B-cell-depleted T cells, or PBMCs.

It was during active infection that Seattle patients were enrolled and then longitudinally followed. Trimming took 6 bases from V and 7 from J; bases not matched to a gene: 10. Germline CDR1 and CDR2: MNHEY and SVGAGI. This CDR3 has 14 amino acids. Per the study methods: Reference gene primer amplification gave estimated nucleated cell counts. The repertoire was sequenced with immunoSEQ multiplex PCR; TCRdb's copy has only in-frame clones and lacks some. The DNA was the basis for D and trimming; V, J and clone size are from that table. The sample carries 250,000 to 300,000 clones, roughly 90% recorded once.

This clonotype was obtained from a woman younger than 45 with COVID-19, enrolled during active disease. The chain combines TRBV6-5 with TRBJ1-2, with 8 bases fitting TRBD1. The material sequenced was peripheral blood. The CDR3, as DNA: TGTGCCAGCAGAATAAACAGGGGGGAGGGTGGCTACACCTTC. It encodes CASRINRGEGGYTF.